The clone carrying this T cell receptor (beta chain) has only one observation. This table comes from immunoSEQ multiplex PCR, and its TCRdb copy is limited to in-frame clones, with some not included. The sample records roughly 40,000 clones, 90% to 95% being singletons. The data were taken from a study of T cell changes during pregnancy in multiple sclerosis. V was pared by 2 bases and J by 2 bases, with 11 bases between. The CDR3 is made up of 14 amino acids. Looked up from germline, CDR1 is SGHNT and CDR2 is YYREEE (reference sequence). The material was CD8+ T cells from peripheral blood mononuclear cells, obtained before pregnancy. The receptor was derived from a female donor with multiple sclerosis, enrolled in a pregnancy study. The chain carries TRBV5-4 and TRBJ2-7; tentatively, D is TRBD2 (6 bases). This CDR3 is CASSLRAGTYEQYF. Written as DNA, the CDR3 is TGTGCCAGCAGCTTAAGAGCGGGCACCTACGAGCAGTACTTC.